This T cell receptor beta chain emerged from a study of blood T cell repertoires in COVID-19. Study at large: Acute-phase and convalescent COVID-19 samples originated in the United States, Italy and Spain. Sample material is recorded as cDNA or gDNA derived from T cells, B-cell-depleted T cells, or PBMCs.

Methods used by the authors: Reference gene primers were amplified, and this amplification served to estimate nucleated cell counts. Profiled with immunoSEQ multiplex PCR; TCRdb holds only in-frame clones, not every one. D and trimming were read from the DNA, whereas the V and J calls and clone size are those reported in that table. Of 190,000 or so clones in the sample, approximately 86% are singletons; the top ten hold 2.5% to 3.5%. Germline loops: CDR1 SGHKS, CDR2 YYEKEE (reference sequence). V lost 4 bases and J lost 3, with 14 bases in between. CDR3 length: 15 residues. The specimen was peripheral blood. The rearrangement uses TRBV5-5 and TRBJ1-5, with D unclear. The TCR comes from a man in his forties with active or convalescent COVID-19. CDR3 loop: CASSQYDTLNQPQHF. DNA of the CDR3: TGTGCCAGCAGCCAATATGACACCCTCAATCAGCCCCAGCATTTT.